A selection of T cell receptor beta chains follows, all from one sample in a study of blood T cell repertoires in COVID-19. This table comes from immunoSEQ multiplex PCR, and its TCRdb copy is limited to in-frame clones, with some not included. The repertoire consists of under 350,000 clones, with just over 85% occurring once and the leading ten covering around 4.4%. The sample comprised PBMCs or T cells enriched from blood (not recorded which). The receptors stem from a woman in her forties with acute COVID-19. Both conserved end residues are part of each CDR3. Fields, in order: D gene, J gene, V gene, clone size, CDR3 DNA, CDR3 protein. The D gene is left open where the match is weak. For some rows the clone size is stated as once, few or many, or as a class when expanded; others skip it.

.	TRBJ2-1	TRBV7-2	.	TGTGCCAGCAGCTTAGCGTGGCGGGCCGGTAGTGGGCAGTTCTTC	CASSLAWRAGSGQFF
TRBD1	TRBJ1-5	TRBV6-2/TRBV6-3	once	TGTGCCAGCAGTTTGGGGACAGGGAAATCAAGGCCCCAGCATTTT	CASSLGTGKSRPQHF
TRBD1	TRBJ1-5	TRBV9	.	TGTGCCAGCAGCGTAGGACAGGGGCGGGATCAGCCCCAGCATTTT	CASSVGQGRDQPQHF
.	TRBJ1-2	TRBV18	.	TGTGCCAGCTCCCCTCGGCCCAGGGAGGTTTCGGATGGCTACACCTTC	CASSPRPREVSDGYTF
TRBD1	TRBJ2-1	TRBV5-8	.	TGTGCCAGCAGCCGGACAGGTCGCTCCTACAATGAGCAGTTCTTC	CASSRTGRSYNEQFF
TRBD1	TRBJ1-2	TRBV3-1/TRBV3-2	.	TGTGCCAGCAGCCAAGGTCGGGACAGGTATGGCTACACCTTC	CASSQGRDRYGYTF
.	TRBJ1-2	TRBV10-3	.	TGTGCCACCCAACAGGGCTATGGCTACACCTTC	CATQQGYGYTF
.	TRBJ1-5	TRBV5-1	.	TGCGCCAGCAGCTTGGAGGCAGGGTGGGATCAGCCCCAGCATTTT	CASSLEAGWDQPQHF
.	TRBJ1-2	TRBV14	.	TGTGCCAGCAGCCAAGGGCATTTAGGCTACACCTTC	CASSQGHLGYTF
.	TRBJ1-3	TRBV7-2	few	TGTGCCAGCAGCCGCGGGGCGACTGGAAACACCATATATTTT	CASSRGATGNTIYF
TRBD1	TRBJ1-1	TRBV28	.	TGTGCCAGCAGTTTACTTGCAGGGGGAGCTTTCTTT	CASSLLAGGAFF
.	TRBJ2-7	TRBV27	.	TGTGCCAGCAGTAAGCCAGGGGATCTCCGCGAGCAGTACTTC	CASSKPGDLREQYF
.	TRBJ1-4	TRBV5-4	few	TGTGCCAGCAGCTTACAGTCCGACAGCCCTAATGAAAAACTGTTTTTT	CASSLQSDSPNEKLFF
.	TRBJ1-5	TRBV28	.	TGTGCCAGCTCCCAATGGCCTGTAAGCAATCAGCCCCAGCATTTT	CASSQWPVSNQPQHF
.	TRBJ2-1	TRBV11-2	.	TGTGCCAGCAGCTTAGCAGGGATAGGCTACAATGAGCAGTTCTTC	CASSLAGIGYNEQFF
.	TRBJ2-2	TRBV4-2	few	TGTGCCAGCAGCCAAGTTGGCAGGGAAAACACCGGGGAGCTGTTTTTT	CASSQVGRENTGELFF
TRBD2	TRBJ2-2	TRBV9	.	TGTGCCAGCAGCGGAACCGGGACTAGCGGGGGGAACACCGGGGAGCTGTTTTTT	CASSGTGTSGGNTGELFF
TRBD2	TRBJ2-1	TRBV4-1	.	TGCGCCAGCAGCCACATAGCGGGACTAGCGGAGCCTAGCTCCTACAATGAGCAGTTCTTC	CASSHIAGLAEPSSYNEQFF
TRBD2	TRBJ2-4	TRBV5-1	.	TGCGCCAGCAGCTCCGGACTAGCGGGAGGTGAGGAAGCCAAAAACATTCAGTACTTC	CASSSGLAGGEEAKNIQYF
TRBD1	TRBJ2-1	TRBV7-2	few	TGTGCCAGCAGCGCAGGTGGGGACAGGGGTTTTCGTGAGCAGTTCTTC	CASSAGGDRGFREQFF
.	TRBJ2-1	TRBV3-1/TRBV3-2	.	TGTGCCAGCAGCCAAGTGCTTTCTGCAGGTACCTACAATGAGCAGTTCTTC	CASSQVLSAGTYNEQFF
.	TRBJ2-6	TRBV29-1	.	TGCAGCGTTCCAGCTGACTATGGGGCCAACGTCCTGACTTTC	CSVPADYGANVLTF
.	TRBJ2-1	TRBV15	.	TGTGCCACCAGCGGAGGGGGGGAAGGAGATGAGCAGTTCTTC	CATSGGGEGDEQFF
.	TRBJ2-7	TRBV7-2	.	TGTGCCAGCAGCTTAGACCAGGGTGCCTACGAGCAGTACTTC	CASSLDQGAYEQYF
.	TRBJ1-6	TRBV28	.	TGTGCCAGCAGTCAATCGACAGATCGGATTTCACCCCTCCACTTT	CASSQSTDRISPLHF
TRBD1	TRBJ1-3	TRBV28	.	TGTGCCAGCGAAAAAGTGGGACAGGTTTTGAGTGGAAACACCATATATTTT	CASEKVGQVLSGNTIYF
TRBD1	TRBJ2-3	TRBV27	few	TGTGCCAGCAAGGGGACAGGGGCCTATTATACGCAGTATTTT	CASKGTGAYYTQYF
.	TRBJ1-4	TRBV5-1	.	TGCGCCAGCAGCCGTGGGAGTAATGAAAAACTGTTTTTT	CASSRGSNEKLFF
.	TRBJ1-3	TRBV13	.	TGTGCCAGCAGCTTACCAGGGGGAAACACCATATATTTT	CASSLPGGNTIYF
TRBD1	TRBJ1-6	TRBV5-5	.	TGTGCCAGCAGCTTGGCCTGGACAGGGCAGTCACCCCTCCACTTT	CASSLAWTGQSPLHF
.	TRBJ2-5	TRBV7-2	.	TGTGCCAGCAGCCGACTAGTGCGGGAGACCCAGTACTTC	CASSRLVRETQYF
.	TRBJ2-5	TRBV28	.	TGTGCCAGCAGTTTCCGGACTCAACCCCAAGAGACCCAGTACTTC	CASSFRTQPQETQYF
TRBD1	TRBJ2-7	TRBV9	.	TGTGCCAGCAGCGTTGCGACAGGGGATCTGCAGTACTTC	CASSVATGDLQYF
.	TRBJ1-4	TRBV3-1/TRBV3-2	.	TGTGCCAGCAGCCCGTTCTCAACTAATGAAAAACTGTTTTTT	CASSPFSTNEKLFF
TRBD1	TRBJ1-1	TRBV5-4	.	TGTGCCAGCAGCCTTCCCGGGACAGGTGTCACTGAAGCTTTCTTT	CASSLPGTGVTEAFF
TRBD2	TRBJ2-7	TRBV11-2	.	TGTGCCAGCAGCACCCGAGCCCCGAGAGCGGGAGGGCCCACCGAGCAGTACTTC	CASSTRAPRAGGPTEQYF
TRBD1	TRBJ1-5	TRBV6-1	.	TGTGCCAGCAGTGAGAGGGGGCCTAGCAATCAGCCCCAGCATTTT	CASSERGPSNQPQHF
.	TRBJ2-1	TRBV13	.	TGTGCCAGCAGCTTCGGGCGGGGAGGAGGTGAGCAGTTCTTC	CASSFGRGGGEQFF
.	TRBJ2-4	TRBV19	.	TGTGCCAGTAGTATGAAGGGACAAAGAAACATTCAGTACTTC	CASSMKGQRNIQYF
TRBD1	TRBJ1-4	TRBV27	.	TGTGCCAGCAGGCCCGGGACAGCAACTAATGAAAAACTGTTTTTT	CASRPGTATNEKLFF
TRBD1	TRBJ2-5	TRBV5-1	.	TGCGCCAGCAGCTTGACACCGGGACAGAAAGAGACCCAGTACTTC	CASSLTPGQKETQYF
.	TRBJ1-4	TRBV10-2	.	TGCGCCAGCAGAGCGGGAAAGAGAAATGAAAAACTGTTTTTT	CASRAGKRNEKLFF
.	TRBJ2-7	TRBV6-6	.	TGTGCCAGCAGTTCCACGAGGACATCGCCCTACGAGCAGTACTTC	CASSSTRTSPYEQYF
.	TRBJ2-5	TRBV5-1	.	TGCGCCAGCAGCTTGGCCCTCCCCCAAGAGACCCAGTACTTC	CASSLALPQETQYF
.	TRBJ2-7	TRBV7-2	.	TGTGCCAGCAGCTTAAGCGGCCCACAGTACGAGCAGTACTTC	CASSLSGPQYEQYF
.	TRBJ2-7	TRBV5-1	.	TGCGCCAGCAGCTTGGTCCCGTCGCCCGGGTACGAGCAGTACTTC	CASSLVPSPGYEQYF
TRBD1	TRBJ1-2	TRBV2	.	TGTGCCAGCGGGGGACAGGGAAGCTCGCATGGCTACACCTTC	CASGGQGSSHGYTF
.	TRBJ2-7	TRBV29-1	.	TGCAGCGCCGGACACCTGGCCTACGAGCAGTACTTC	CSAGHLAYEQYF
.	TRBJ2-5	TRBV6-2/TRBV6-3	.	TGTGCCAGCAGTTACGGACAGCAAGAGACCCAGTACTTC	CASSYGQQETQYF
.	TRBJ1-4	TRBV4-3	.	TGCGCCAGCAGCCAAGGGCGTCGGAGGATGAGTGAAAAACTGTTTTTT	CASSQGRRRMSEKLFF
.	TRBJ1-2	TRBV3-1/TRBV3-2	.	TGTGCCAGCAGCCAGATAGAATATGGCTACACCTTC	CASSQIEYGYTF
TRBD1	TRBJ1-1	TRBV3-1/TRBV3-2	.	TGTGCCAGCAGCCAAGATAACAGGGGGGGCACTGAAGCTTTCTTT	CASSQDNRGGTEAFF
.	TRBJ1-1	TRBV7-2	.	TGTGCCAGCAGCTTAGTCCAGGGGAACACTGAAGCTTTCTTT	CASSLVQGNTEAFF
TRBD1	TRBJ1-1	TRBV5-4	.	TGTGCCAGCAGCTCACCGGGACAGGGGGCGACCACTGAAGCTTTCTTT	CASSSPGQGATTEAFF
TRBD1	TRBJ2-7	TRBV5-6	.	TGTGCCAGCAGCTCCATACCGGGACAGAGTTTATCCTACGAGCAGTACTTC	CASSSIPGQSLSYEQYF
.	TRBJ2-7	TRBV28	.	TGTGCCAGCAGTCCTCCGGGGAGCTCCTACGAGCAGTACTTC	CASSPPGSSYEQYF
.	TRBJ1-1	TRBV29-1	.	TGCAGCGTTGAAGTCTTAGGGACATCTTACACTGAAGCTTTCTTT	CSVEVLGTSYTEAFF
.	TRBJ1-1	TRBV19	.	TGTGCCAGTAGTATATGGGAGTCGCTTGTAGCCACTGAAGCTTTCTTT	CASSIWESLVATEAFF
TRBD2	TRBJ2-3	TRBV7-2	once	TGTGCCAGCAGTGCTAGCGGATCTAGCACAGATACGCAGTATTTT	CASSASGSSTDTQYF